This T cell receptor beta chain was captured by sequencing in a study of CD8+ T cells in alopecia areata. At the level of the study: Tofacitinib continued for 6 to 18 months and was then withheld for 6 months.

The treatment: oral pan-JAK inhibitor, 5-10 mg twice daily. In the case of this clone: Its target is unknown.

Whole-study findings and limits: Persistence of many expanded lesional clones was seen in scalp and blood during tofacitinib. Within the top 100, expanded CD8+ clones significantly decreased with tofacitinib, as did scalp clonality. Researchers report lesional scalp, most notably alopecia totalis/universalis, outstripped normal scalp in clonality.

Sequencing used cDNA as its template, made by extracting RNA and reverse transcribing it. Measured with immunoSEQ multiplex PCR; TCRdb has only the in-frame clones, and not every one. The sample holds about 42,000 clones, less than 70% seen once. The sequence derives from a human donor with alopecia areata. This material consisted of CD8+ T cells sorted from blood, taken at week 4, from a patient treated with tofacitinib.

The CDR3, as DNA: TGTGCCAGCAGCTTATATCAGGGGAACCAGCCCCAGCATTTT. Translating it yields CASSLYQGNQPQHF. The V call is TRBV7-8, the J call TRBJ1-5; weak D call: TRBD1 (6 bases). CDR3 length: 14 amino acids. Per the germline V gene, CDR1 is SGHVS and CDR2 is FQNEAQ. The germline V and J ends were trimmed by 2 bases and 7 bases, with 12 bases remaining between them. Combining the CDR3 with reference TRBV7-8 and TRBJ1-5 gives the whole variable domain GAGVSQSPRYKVAKRGQDVALRCDPISGHVSLFWYQQALGQGPEFLTYFQNEAQLDKSGLPSDRFFAERPEGSVSTLKIQRTQQEDSAVYLCASSLYQGNQPQHFGDGTRLSIL.